One sample yielded the 30 T cell receptor beta chains listed below, sequenced in a study. TCRdb processed the 5' RACE reads anew with MiXCR; each CDR3 protein has one entry. The sample lists some 45,000 distinct CDR3 sequences; 25% to 30% were seen once. The sample comprised naive CD4+ T cells sorted from blood. Stated subset: naive CD4+ T cells, CD4+CD45RA+CD25-. The receptors were gathered from a female donor with breast cancer.

This clonotype was counted between two and nine times. The chain recombines TRBV29-1 with TRBJ2-1, with 7 bases lining up with TRBD2. The CDR3 loop spans 11 amino acids. V dropped 7 bases and J dropped 8; count of bases not matched to a gene: 5. Per germline, CDR1 SQVTM and CDR2 ANQGSEA. As DNA, the CDR3 is TGCAGCGGGGACTATTTCGATGAGCAGTTCTTC. The encoded protein is CSGDYFDEQFF.

This chain joins TRBV20-1 and TRBJ2-3, with 9 positions matching TRBD2. The V segment lost 0 bases and the J segment 6 bases; nucleotides outside the gene matches: 7. From germline, CDR1 is DFQATT and CDR2 SNEGSKA (reference sequence). The CDR3 extends over 15 amino acids. Here the CDR3 reads CSARDFGTSRDTQYF. The DNA of the CDR3 is TGCAGTGCTAGAGACTTCGGGACTAGCAGGGATACGCAGTATTTT.

The CDR3 reads CASSPSTGEDEKLFF. Here the CDR3 DNA reads TGTGCCAGCAGCCCCTCGACAGGGGAAGACGAAAAACTGTTTTTT. The chain links TRBV3-1 to TRBJ1-4, with TRBD1 matching 8 bases. CDR3 length equals 15 residues. With V trimmed by 4 bases and J by 8 bases, 9 bases remained unmatched. CDR1 and CDR2 (germline): LGHDT, YNNKEL (reference sequence).

The chain joins TRBV4-1 to TRBJ2-1; D might be TRBD1 (6 bases). The CDR3 runs 18 residues. The V and J ends lost 0 bases and 6 bases respectively, with 21 bases between them. From germline, CDR1 is MGHRA and CDR2 YSYEKL. Written as DNA, the CDR3 is TGCGCCAGCAGCCAAGATCGGTTCGGTGGGGGCAAAGGCAATGAGCAGTTCTTC. Translation gives CASSQDRFGGGKGNEQFF.

The gene calls are TRBV6-5 and TRBJ1-1; a weak D match, TRBD1 (6 bases). In germline, CDR1 is MNHEY, CDR2 SVGAGI. The CDR3 is 16 residues long. V gave up 1 base and J gave up 5 bases, with 17 bases separating them. The CDR3 loop reads CASSYYGGGFGTEAFF. The CDR3 nucleotides read TGTGCCAGCAGTTACTACGGAGGGGGTTTTGGTACTGAAGCTTTCTTT.

In this sample, this clonotype turned up a few times. The J gene is TRBJ2-7, the V gene TRBV25-1; 7 nucleotides match TRBD2. The CDR3 is 16 residues long. Germline V gene data show CDR1 as MGHDK and CDR2 as SYGVNS. J gave up 7 bases and V 3 bases, and 15 bases lay outside the gene matches. The CDR3 protein is CASSDISVGAGSEQYF. The CDR3 DNA is TGTGCCAGCAGTGACATATCGGTGGGAGCGGGGTCGGAGCAGTACTTC.

As concerns this clonotype: A much larger clone lies a single base off, so this may be a read error. The chain has TRBV7-2 and TRBJ2-3; TRBD2 aligns across 9 bases. CDR3 length: 15 residues. Germline V gene lookup returns CDR1 SGHTA and CDR2 FQGNSA. The CDR3 reads CAGSLGRGGRDTQYF. As DNA, the CDR3 is TGTGCCGGCAGCTTAGGGCGGGGGGGTCGAGATACGCAGTATTTT. Full variable domain (remainder filled in from reference TRBV7-2 and TRBJ2-3): GAGVSQSPSNKVTEKGKDVELRCDPISGHTALYWYRQSLGQGLEFLIYFQGNSAPDKSGLPSDRFSAERTGGSVSTLTIQRTQQEDSAVYLCAGSLGRGGRDTQYFGPGTRLTVL.

Comments on this clonotype: Given the absence of the conserved phenylalanine or tryptophan at the CDR3 end, a read error is likely. The limits of the CDR3 on the DNA are not certain, so only TCRdb's listed CDR3 is given. V gene TRBV7-2 combines with J gene TRBJ1-3; the DNA was not used to check the table's D call, TRBD1. The CDR3 totals 10 residues, both ends included. Per germline, CDR1 SGHTA and CDR2 FQGNSA. The CDR3 here is CASSLAMGQG.

This chain joins TRBV12-3 or TRBV12-4 and TRBJ1-6; D is perhaps TRBD1 (6 bases). This CDR3 comprises 15 residues. V lost 5 bases and J 0 bases, leaving 8 bases between the germline ends. CDR3 nucleotide sequence: TGTGCCAGCAGTCGACAGGCCTCCTATAATTCACCCCTCCACTTT. Translation gives CASSRQASYNSPLHF.

This clonotype was counted a few times. The chain combines TRBV6-1 with TRBJ1-2; TRBD1 matches 8 bases. The V gene end was trimmed by 4 bases and the J gene end by 9 bases; junction bases not matched to a gene: 10. CDR3 length equals 14 residues. Germline values: CDR1 MNHNS, CDR2 SASEGT. The CDR3 DNA follows: TGTGCCAGCAGTGGACCTTTGAGGACAGGGAGCTACACCTTC. As protein: CASSGPLRTGSYTF.

In this sample, this clonotype turned up a few times. This chain joins TRBV3-1 and TRBJ2-3, with unresolved D. The CDR3 has 15 residues. Looked up from germline, CDR1 is LGHDT and CDR2 is YNNKEL (reference sequence). V lost 2 bases, J lost 2 bases, and 11 bases lay in between. In DNA form, the CDR3 reads TGTGCCAGCAGCCAACACGAGAGACTCACAGATACGCAGTATTTT. It codes for CASSQHERLTDTQYF.

This clonotype showed up just a few times. This chain links TRBV5-1 with TRBJ1-4; D might be TRBD1 (6 bases). The germline V gene has CDR1 SGHRS and CDR2 YFSETQ. Trimming cost V 4 bases and J 1 base, with 11 bases left between them. The CDR3 is made up of 15 amino acids. CDR3 loop: CASSPLQGTNEKLFF. The CDR3, as DNA: TGCGCCAGCAGCCCTCTACAGGGAACTAATGAAAAACTGTTTTTT.

Details on this clonotype: This may be a read error, as it is one base from a much larger clone. Because the CDR3 is missing its conserved closing phenylalanine or tryptophan, this is likely a read error. The chain joins TRBV2 to TRBJ1-2, with D perhaps matching TRBD1 (6 bases). The CDR3 consists of 14 residues. The germline V gene has CDR1 SNHLY and CDR2 FYNNEI. The V end was cut by 6 bases, the J end by 0 bases, with 11 bases between. In DNA, the CDR3 is TGTGCCAGCAGCGGGCAGGGGCCTAACTATGGCTACACCCTC. This codes for CASSGQGPNYGYTL.

This clonotype was observed a handful of times. V usage is TRBV5-4 and J usage is TRBJ2-3, with TRBD2 matching 8 bases. After removal of 0 bases from V and 2 bases from J, the junction contained 5 bases not matched to a gene. This CDR3 region has 16 residues. Germline V CDR1 and CDR2: SGHNT, YYREEE (reference sequence). CDR3 sequence (DNA): TGTGCCAGCAGCTTGGCGGGGGGGCCCCCCACAGATACGCAGTATTTT. This gives the protein CASSLAGGPPTDTQYF.

The V and J genes are TRBV7-3 and TRBJ2-4, with D perhaps TRBD1 (8 bases). Looked up from germline, CDR1 is SGHTA and CDR2 is FQGTGA. V shed 5 bases and J shed 0 bases, with 14 bases lying between them. The CDR3 is 16 residues long. CDR3: CASSPTGGVAKNIQYF. CDR3 coding DNA: TGTGCCAGCAGCCCCACAGGGGGGGTAGCCAAAAACATTCAGTACTTC. The variable domain in full, completed from reference TRBV7-3 and TRBJ2-4, reads GAGVSQTPSNKVTEKGKYVELRCDPISGHTALYWYRQSLGQGPEFLIYFQGTGAADDSGLPNDRFFAVRPEGSVSTLKIQRTERGDSAVYLCASSPTGGVAKNIQYFGAGTRLSVL.

This clonotype has just a few counts. CDR3: CASSKDSPLNTEAFF. DNA for the CDR3: TGCGCCAGCAGCAAGGACAGCCCCCTGAACACTGAAGCTTTCTTT. The V and J genes are TRBV5-1 and TRBJ1-1, with a possible D match to TRBD1 (6 bases). The CDR3 consists of 15 residues. CDR1 and CDR2 from the germline V gene are SGHRS and YFSETQ. With 4 bases removed from V and 0 bases from J, the gap between germline ends came to 13 bases. Drawing the rest from reference TRBV5-1 and TRBJ1-1, the complete variable domain is KAGVTQTPRYLIKTRGQQVTLSCSPISGHRSVSWYQQTPGQGLQFLFEYFSETQRNKGNFPGRFSGRQFSNSRSEMNVSTLELGDSALYLCASSKDSPLNTEAFFGQGTRLTVV.

V gene TRBV12-3 or TRBV12-4 combines with J gene TRBJ2-1, with D maybe TRBD2 (5 bases). The CDR3 totals 11 residues. V shed 6 bases and J shed 9 bases, with 9 bases lying between them. The CDR3 bases are TGTGCCAGCAGCGGACTCTTTGAGCAGTTCTTC. Residues: CASSGLFEQFF.

This clonotype was observed a few times. This sequence joins TRBV15 and TRBJ2-5; D call uncertain. The CDR3 runs 14 residues. V was clipped by 0 bases and J by 3 bases, with 8 bases between them. Germline-derived CDR1 and CDR2 are LNHNV and YYDKDF (reference sequence). The CDR3 protein is CATSRDTREETQYF. The CDR3 DNA reads TGTGCCACCAGCAGAGATACACGAGAAGAGACCCAGTACTTC.

In its sample, this clonotype was seen a few times. This rearrangement joins TRBV20-1 to TRBJ2-1; D is ambiguous. Looked up from germline, CDR1 is DFQATT and CDR2 is SNEGSKA (reference sequence). The V end lost 6 bases, the J end lost 1 base, and 13 bases lay between the germline ends. The CDR3 runs to 14 residues. The CDR3, as DNA: TGCAGTGCCGGACGGCTAAATTCCTACAATGAGCAGTTCTTC. Its translation: CSAGRLNSYNEQFF.

This clonotype showed up just a few times. The CDR3 spells CATSGSLTGKSGAFF. Written as DNA, the CDR3 is TGTGCCACCAGCGGTTCCTTGACAGGGAAGTCCGGAGCTTTCTTT. V gene TRBV15 combines with J gene TRBJ1-1, with TRBD1 identical over 7 bases. The CDR3 loop spans 15 amino acids. Per the germline V gene, CDR1 is LNHNV and CDR2 is YYDKDF (reference sequence). With V trimmed by 5 bases and J by 10 bases, 16 bases remained unmatched.

This clonotype has more than one count but fewer than ten. CDR3 coding DNA: TGCGCCAGCAGCTTGGAGACAGGGGATGGCTACACCTTC. As protein: CASSLETGDGYTF. This rearrangement joins TRBV5-1 to TRBJ1-2, with 8 positions matching TRBD1. This CDR3 has 13 amino acids. Trimming removed 0 bases from V and 6 bases from J; junction bases left unmatched: 1. Germline CDR1 reads SGHRS; CDR2 reads YFSETQ. Full variable domain (missing parts from reference TRBV5-1 and TRBJ1-2): KAGVTQTPRYLIKTRGQQVTLSCSPISGHRSVSWYQQTPGQGLQFLFEYFSETQRNKGNFPGRFSGRQFSNSRSEMNVSTLELGDSALYLCASSLETGDGYTFGSGTRLTVV.

The J gene is TRBJ1-2, the V gene TRBV20-1; the D is unclear. V lost 0 bases to trimming and J lost 4 bases, with 9 bases between them. The CDR3 consists of 13 residues. Germline loops: CDR1 DFQATT, CDR2 SNEGSKA (reference sequence). The CDR3 bases are TGCAGTGCTAGAGATGGAAACAGCTATGGCTACACCTTC. Translating it yields CSARDGNSYGYTF.

To note about this clonotype: One end of the junction does not line up with germline, which may come from a read error. This chain joins TRBV7-3 and TRBJ2-2; 11 positions agree with TRBD1. CDR1 SGHTA and CDR2 FQGTGA come from the germline V gene. CDR3 length: 16 residues. CDR3 coding DNA: TGTGCCGGCAGCCCCCGGACAGGGGGCGTCACCGGGGAGCTGTTTTTT. Its translation: CAGSPRTGGVTGELFF.

The chain recombines TRBV25-1 with TRBJ1-1, with D maybe TRBD1 (5 bases). CDR1 is MGHDK, CDR2 SYGVNS, per germline. Trimming took off 1 base at V and 7 bases at J, with 19 bases between the two ends. This CDR3 spans 16 amino acids. DNA of the CDR3: TGTGCCAGCAGTGAATCGGGTAAGGGGCGGATGGATGAAGCTTTCTTT. Encoded protein: CASSESGKGRMDEAFF.

The CDR3 DNA follows: TGCAGCGTTGAAGTGGGTCCACAGAACTATGGCTACACCTTC. Protein sequence: CSVEVGPQNYGYTF. The chain has TRBV29-1 and TRBJ1-2; D is undetermined. The germline gives CDR1 SQVTM, CDR2 ANQGSEA. Trimming removed 1 base from V and 2 bases from J, with 11 bases in between. This CDR3 contains 14 residues.

In this sample, this clonotype turned up a few times. This sequence joins TRBV7-9 and TRBJ2-7; TRBD1 agrees at 7 bases. The V segment lost 5 bases and the J segment 6 bases; nucleotides outside the gene matches: 16. Germline V gene data show CDR1 as SEHNR and CDR2 as FQNEAQ (reference sequence). The CDR3 length is 16 residues. In nucleotides, the CDR3 is TGTGCCAGCAGCCAGGGACAGTCAGTTACGGGATTCGAGCAGTACTTC. This sequence encodes CASSQGQSVTGFEQYF.

The V and J genes are TRBV6-1 and TRBJ2-7; 9 bases are shared with TRBD2. Unmatched junction bases numbered 8, after V lost 3 bases and J lost 2 bases. The CDR3 runs to 16 residues. Germline V CDR1 and CDR2: MNHNS, SASEGT. The CDR3 reads CASSDRSGRLTYEQYF. The CDR3 DNA follows: TGTGCCAGCAGTGACAGAAGCGGGAGGTTAACCTACGAGCAGTACTTC.

This chain connects TRBV5-1 to TRBJ1-1, with 7 bases lining up with TRBD1. CDR1 and CDR2 from the germline V gene are SGHRS and YFSETQ. The CDR3 extends over 16 amino acids. The V and J ends lost 2 bases and 3 bases, in that order; junction bases with no gene match: 10. The CDR3 protein is CASSFQTGWGYTEAFF. CDR3 DNA: TGCGCCAGCAGCTTCCAGACAGGGTGGGGGTACACTGAAGCTTTCTTT.

This clonotype was seen at least ten times. This rearrangement joins TRBV7-8 to TRBJ2-7; the match to TRBD2 covers 10 bases. The CDR3 spans 16 residues. The V gene end was trimmed by 6 bases and the J gene end by 2 bases; junction bases not matched to a gene: 10. The germline V gene has CDR1 SGHVS and CDR2 FQNEAQ. The chain's CDR3 is CASRGDSGRSAYEQYF. CDR3 nucleotides: TGTGCCAGCAGGGGAGATAGCGGGAGGTCCGCCTACGAGCAGTACTTC.

This chain links TRBV5-1 with TRBJ2-1; TRBD2 aligns across 7 bases. Trimming removed 4 bases from V and 7 bases from J; junction bases left unmatched: 11. Germline CDR1 SGHRS, CDR2 YFSETQ. CDR3 length: 15 residues. CDR3 loop: CASSIGPGGINEQFF. CDR3 bases: TGCGCCAGCAGCATCGGCCCGGGGGGAATTAATGAGCAGTTCTTC. Based on the CDR3 plus reference TRBV5-1 and TRBJ2-1, the full variable domain is KAGVTQTPRYLIKTRGQQVTLSCSPISGHRSVSWYQQTPGQGLQFLFEYFSETQRNKGNFPGRFSGRQFSNSRSEMNVSTLELGDSALYLCASSIGPGGINEQFFGPGTRLTVL.